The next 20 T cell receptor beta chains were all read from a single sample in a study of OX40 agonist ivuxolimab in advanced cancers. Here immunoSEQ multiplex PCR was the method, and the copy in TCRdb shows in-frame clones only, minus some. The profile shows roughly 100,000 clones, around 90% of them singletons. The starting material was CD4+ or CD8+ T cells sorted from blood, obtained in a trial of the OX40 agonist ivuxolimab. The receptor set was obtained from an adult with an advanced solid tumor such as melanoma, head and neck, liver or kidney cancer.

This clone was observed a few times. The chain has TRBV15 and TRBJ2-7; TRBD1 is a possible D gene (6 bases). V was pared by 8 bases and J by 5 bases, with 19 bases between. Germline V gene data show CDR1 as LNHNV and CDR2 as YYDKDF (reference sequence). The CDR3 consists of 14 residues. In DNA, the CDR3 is TGTGCCACCTTAGATCAGGGGCGCTCGGACGAGCAGTACTTC. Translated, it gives CATLDQGRSDEQYF.

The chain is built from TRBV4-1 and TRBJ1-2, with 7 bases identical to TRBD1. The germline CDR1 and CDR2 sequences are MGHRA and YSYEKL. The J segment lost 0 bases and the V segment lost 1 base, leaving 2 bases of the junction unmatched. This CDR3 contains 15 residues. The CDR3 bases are TGCGCCAGCAGCCAAGTGACAGGGCCTAACTATGGCTACACCTTC. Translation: CASSQVTGPNYGYTF.

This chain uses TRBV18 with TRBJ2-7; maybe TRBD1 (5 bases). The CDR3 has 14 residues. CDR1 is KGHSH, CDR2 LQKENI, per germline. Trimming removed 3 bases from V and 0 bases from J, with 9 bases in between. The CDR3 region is CASSPQGISYEQYF. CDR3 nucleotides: TGTGCCAGCTCACCGCAGGGAATCTCCTACGAGCAGTACTTC. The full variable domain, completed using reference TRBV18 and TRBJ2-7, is NAGVMQNPRHLVRRRGQEARLRCSPMKGHSHVYWYRQLPEEGLKFMVYLQKENIIDESGMPKERFSAEFPKEGPSILRIQQVVRGDSAAYFCASSPQGISYEQYFGPGTRLTVT.

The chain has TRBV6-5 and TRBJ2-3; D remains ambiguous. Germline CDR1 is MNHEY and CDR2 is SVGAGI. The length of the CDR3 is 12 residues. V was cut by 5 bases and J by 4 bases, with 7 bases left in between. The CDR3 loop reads CASSGIADTQYF. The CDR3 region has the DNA TGTGCCAGCAGTGGTATAGCAGATACGCAGTATTTT.

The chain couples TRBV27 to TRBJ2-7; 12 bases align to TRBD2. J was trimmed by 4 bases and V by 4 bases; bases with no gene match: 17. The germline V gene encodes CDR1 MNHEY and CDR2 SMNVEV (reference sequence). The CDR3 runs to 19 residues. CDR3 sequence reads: CASSSGSGLAGGKVYEQYF. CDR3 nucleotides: TGTGCCAGCAGTTCCGGAAGTGGGCTAGCGGGAGGGAAGGTATACGAGCAGTACTTC.

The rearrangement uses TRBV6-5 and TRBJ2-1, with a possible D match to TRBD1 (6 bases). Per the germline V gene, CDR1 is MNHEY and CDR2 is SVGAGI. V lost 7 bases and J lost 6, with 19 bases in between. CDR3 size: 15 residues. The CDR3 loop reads CASKPPGVSGNEQFF. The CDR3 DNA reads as TGTGCCAGCAAGCCACCAGGGGTTTCAGGCAATGAGCAGTTCTTC.

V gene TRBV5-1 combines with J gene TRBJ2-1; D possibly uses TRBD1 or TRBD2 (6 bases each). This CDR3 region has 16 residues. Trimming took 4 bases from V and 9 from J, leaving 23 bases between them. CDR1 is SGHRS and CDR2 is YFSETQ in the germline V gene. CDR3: CASSPQMGWGASEQFF. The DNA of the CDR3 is TGCGCCAGCAGCCCCCAGATGGGGTGGGGGGCTAGTGAGCAGTTCTTC.

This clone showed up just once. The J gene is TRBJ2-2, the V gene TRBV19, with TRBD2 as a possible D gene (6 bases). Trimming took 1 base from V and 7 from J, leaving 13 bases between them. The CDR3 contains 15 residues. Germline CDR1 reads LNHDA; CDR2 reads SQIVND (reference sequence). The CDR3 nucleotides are TGTGCCAGTAGTATAGCGCCTAGCGTCATCGGGGAGCTGTTTTTT. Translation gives CASSIAPSVIGELFF. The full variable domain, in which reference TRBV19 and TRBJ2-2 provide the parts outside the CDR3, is DGGITQSPKYLFRKEGQNVTLSCEQNLNHDAMYWYRQDPGQGLRLIYYSQIVNDFQKGDIAEGYSVSREKKESFPLTVTSAQKNPTAFYLCASSIAPSVIGELFFGEGSRLTVL.

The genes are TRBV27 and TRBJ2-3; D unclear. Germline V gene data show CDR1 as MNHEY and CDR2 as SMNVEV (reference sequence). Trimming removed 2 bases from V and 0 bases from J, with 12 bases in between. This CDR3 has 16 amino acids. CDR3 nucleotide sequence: TGTGCCAGCAGTTTAGTAGCTGGGGTGAGCACAGATACGCAGTATTTT. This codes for CASSLVAGVSTDTQYF.

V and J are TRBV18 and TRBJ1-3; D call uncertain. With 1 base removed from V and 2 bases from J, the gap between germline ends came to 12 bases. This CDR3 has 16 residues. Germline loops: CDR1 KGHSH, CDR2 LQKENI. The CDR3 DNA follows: TGTGCCAGCTCACCACTTGGGAGTATGCCTGGAAACACCATATATTTT. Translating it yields CASSPLGSMPGNTIYF.

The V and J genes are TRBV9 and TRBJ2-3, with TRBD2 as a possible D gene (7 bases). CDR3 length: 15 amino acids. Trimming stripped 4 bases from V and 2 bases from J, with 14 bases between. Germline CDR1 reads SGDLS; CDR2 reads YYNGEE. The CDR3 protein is CASSQGGGITDTQYF. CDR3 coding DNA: TGTGCCAGCAGCCAAGGGGGGGGCATCACAGATACGCAGTATTTT.

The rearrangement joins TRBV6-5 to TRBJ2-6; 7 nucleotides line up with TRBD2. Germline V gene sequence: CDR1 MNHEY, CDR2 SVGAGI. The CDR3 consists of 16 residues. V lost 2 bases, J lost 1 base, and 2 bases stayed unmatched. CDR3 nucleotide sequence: TGTGCCAGCAGTTACGAGGGAGGGTCTGGGGCCAACGTCCTGACTTTC. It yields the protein CASSYEGGSGANVLTF.

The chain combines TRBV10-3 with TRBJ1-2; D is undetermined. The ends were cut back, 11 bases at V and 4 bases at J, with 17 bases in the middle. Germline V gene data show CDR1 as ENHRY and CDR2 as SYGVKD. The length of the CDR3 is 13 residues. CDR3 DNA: TGTGCCGCTCGGACGCAGGAGATCTATGGCTACACCTTC. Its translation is CAARTQEIYGYTF.

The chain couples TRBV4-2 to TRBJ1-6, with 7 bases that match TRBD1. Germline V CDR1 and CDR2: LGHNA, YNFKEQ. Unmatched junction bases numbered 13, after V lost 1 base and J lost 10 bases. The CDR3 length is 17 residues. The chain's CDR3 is CASSQVPQGGVRSPLHF. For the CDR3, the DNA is TGTGCCAGCAGCCAAGTGCCCCAAGGGGGCGTTCGGTCACCCCTCCACTTT.

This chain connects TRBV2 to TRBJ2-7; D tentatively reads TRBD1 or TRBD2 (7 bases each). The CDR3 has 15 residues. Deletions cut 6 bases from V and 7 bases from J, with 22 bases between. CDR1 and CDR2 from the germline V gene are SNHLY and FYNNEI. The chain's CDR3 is CASSGWGRGRREQYF. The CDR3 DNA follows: TGTGCCAGCAGCGGCTGGGGGAGGGGGCGCCGGGAGCAGTACTTC.

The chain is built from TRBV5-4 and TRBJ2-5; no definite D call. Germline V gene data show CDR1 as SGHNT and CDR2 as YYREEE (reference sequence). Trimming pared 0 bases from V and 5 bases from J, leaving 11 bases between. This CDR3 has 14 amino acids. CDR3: CASSLGSEVETQYF. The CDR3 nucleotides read TGTGCCAGCAGCTTGGGTAGTGAGGTTGAGACCCAGTACTTC.

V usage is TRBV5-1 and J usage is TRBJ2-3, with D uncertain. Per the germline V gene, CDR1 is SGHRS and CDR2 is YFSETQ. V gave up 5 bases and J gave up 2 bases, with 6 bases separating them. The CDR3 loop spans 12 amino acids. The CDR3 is CASRLATDTQYF. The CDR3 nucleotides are TGCGCCAGCAGGCTCGCCACAGATACGCAGTATTTT.

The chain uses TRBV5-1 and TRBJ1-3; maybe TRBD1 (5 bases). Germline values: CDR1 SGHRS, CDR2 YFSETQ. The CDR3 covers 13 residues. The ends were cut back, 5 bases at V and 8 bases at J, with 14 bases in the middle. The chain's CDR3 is CASRTALEDTIYF. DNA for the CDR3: TGCGCCAGCAGGACAGCGCTCGAGGACACCATATATTTT.

The DNA of the CDR3 is TGTGCCTGGAAACCCCCGGGACTAGGGGGCGAGACCCAGTACTTC. Translation: CAWKPPGLGGETQYF. The gene calls are TRBV30 and TRBJ2-5, with D perhaps matching TRBD2 (8 bases). Trimming took 4 bases from V and 5 from J, leaving 20 bases between them. Germline V lookup: CDR1 GTSNPN, CDR2 SVGIG (reference sequence). The CDR3 extends over 15 amino acids. Together with reference TRBV30 and TRBJ2-5, the CDR3 gives the full variable domain: SQTIHQWPATLVQPVGSPLSLECTVEGTSNPNLYWYRQAAGRGLQLLFYSVGIGQISSEVPQNLSASRPQDRQFILSSKKLLLSDSGFYLCAWKPPGLGGETQYFGPGTRLLVL.

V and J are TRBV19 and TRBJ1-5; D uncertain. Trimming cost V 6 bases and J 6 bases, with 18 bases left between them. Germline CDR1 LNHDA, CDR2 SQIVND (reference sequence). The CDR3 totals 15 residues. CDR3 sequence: CASSPGSSGVQPQHF. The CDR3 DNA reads TGTGCCAGTAGCCCAGGATCTAGTGGAGTTCAGCCCCAGCATTTT.